The subject of this entry is one T cell receptor beta chain. This sample is part of a study of blood T cell repertoires in COVID-19. Per germline, CDR1 SGHDN and CDR2 FVKESK. Between the trimmed V and J ends, which lost 11 bases and 7 bases, there was a span of 12 bases. The CDR3 length is 10 residues. The protocol was immunoSEQ multiplex PCR, while the TCRdb copy is restricted to in-frame clones and leaves out a portion. The sample has around 70,000 clones, over 80% seen once. This TCR derives from a man aged 45-60 years with COVID-19, enrolled during active disease. V is TRBV14 and J is TRBJ2-7; D not resolved. The sequenced material came from peripheral blood. The CDR3 region is CACAPREQYF. CDR3 bases: TGTGCCTGCGCTCCTCGGGAGCAGTACTTC.